This is a list of T cell receptor beta chains from one sample in a study of T cell responses to AZD1222 COVID-19 vaccine. Using immunoSEQ multiplex PCR, the repertoire was profiled, and TCRdb retains in-frame clones only, with some absent. This sample carries 150,000 to 180,000 clones, around 85% of them seen once, and the ten largest clones take 5.5%. This sample comprised peripheral blood, obtained on day 0 of MenACWY control vaccination. These TCRs come from an adult in good health. Both conserved end residues are part of each CDR3. D genes are given only for firm matches. Some rows mark clone size as missing; the rest say once, few, many or name a class of expanded clone.

j_call cdr3_length d_call clone_size v_call cdr3_aa cdr3_nt
TRBJ1-1 12 NA NA TRBV3-1/TRBV3-2 CASSQVRMETFF TGTGCCAGCAGCCAAGTGCGAATGGAGACTTTCTTT
TRBJ2-1 16 TRBD2 NA TRBV7-9 CASSPGGLAGTNEQFF TGTGCCAGCAGCCCTGGAGGACTAGCGGGGACTAATGAGCAGTTCTTC
TRBJ1-3 16 NA NA TRBV4-1 CASSQDLAGTGNTIYF TGCGCCAGCAGCCAAGATTTGGCCGGAACTGGGAACACCATATATTTT
TRBJ1-1 14 NA NA TRBV10-2 CASRSSGQYTEAFF TGCGCCAGCAGATCTAGTGGACAGTACACTGAAGCTTTCTTT
TRBJ1-4 14 NA NA TRBV27 CASSEVAVVGKLFF TGTGCCAGCAGTGAGGTGGCAGTCGTGGGAAAACTGTTTTTT
TRBJ1-2 15 NA NA TRBV27 CASSPRGSPRVGYTF TGTGCCAGCAGTCCCCGGGGCAGTCCCCGGGTCGGCTACACCTTC
TRBJ1-3 14 NA NA TRBV11-3 CASSARGRDHTIYF TGTGCCAGCAGCGCACGAGGGAGAGACCACACCATATATTTT
TRBJ2-1 15 TRBD2 NA TRBV4-1 CASSQDLAGYNEQFF TGCGCCAGCAGCCAAGATCTAGCGGGTTACAATGAGCAGTTCTTC
TRBJ2-7 13 NA NA TRBV5-1 CASRLAASYEQYF TGCGCCAGCAGGCTGGCAGCCTCCTACGAGCAGTACTTC
TRBJ2-7 15 TRBD2 NA TRBV6-2/TRBV6-3 CASSYPSGFHYEQYF TGTGCCAGCAGTTATCCTAGCGGTTTTCACTACGAGCAGTACTTC
TRBJ1-1 17 NA NA TRBV10-1 CASSESNRGGRSTEAFF TGCGCCAGCAGTGAGTCGAATCGAGGCGGCAGGAGCACTGAAGCTTTCTTT
TRBJ2-3 16 TRBD2 NA TRBV24-1 CATSDPTSGSADTQYF TGTGCCACCAGTGACCCGACAAGCGGGAGTGCAGATACGCAGTATTTT
TRBJ1-2 13 NA NA TRBV28 CASSPQRNYGYTF TGTGCCAGCAGTCCCCAGAGGAACTATGGCTACACCTTC
TRBJ1-6 15 TRBD1 NA TRBV28 CASSSGQGPNSPLHF TGTGCCAGCAGTTCAGGACAGGGGCCTAATTCACCCCTCCACTTT
TRBJ1-6 14 NA NA TRBV27 CASSLTGINSPLHF TGTGCCAGCAGTTTAACAGGGATTAATTCACCCCTCCACTTT
TRBJ1-4 14 NA once TRBV5-6 CASSPDPTNEKLFF TGTGCCAGCAGCCCGGACCCAACTAATGAAAAACTGTTTTTT
TRBJ1-1 14 NA NA TRBV7-9 CASTLGTVNTEAFF TGTGCCAGCACCCTGGGGACGGTGAACACTGAAGCTTTCTTT
TRBJ1-2 13 NA NA TRBV5-4 CASSLTPRDGYTF TGTGCCAGCAGTTTAACACCCCGTGATGGCTACACCTTC
TRBJ1-5 19 NA NA TRBV4-1 CASSQDYSKDGYSNQPQHF TGCGCCAGCAGCCAAGATTACAGTAAAGACGGGTATAGCAATCAGCCCCAGCATTTT
TRBJ2-1 17 TRBD2 NA TRBV19 CASSIRPSGGSYNEQFF TGTGCCAGTAGTATACGCCCTAGCGGGGGCTCCTACAATGAGCAGTTCTTC
TRBJ2-3 15 TRBD1 NA TRBV2 CASRRDRVGTDTQYF TGTGCCAGCAGGAGGGACAGGGTAGGCACAGATACGCAGTATTTT
TRBJ1-5 15 NA few TRBV7-9 CASSFQGAGYQPQHF TGTGCCAGCAGCTTCCAAGGGGCAGGGTATCAGCCCCAGCATTTT
TRBJ2-3 16 TRBD1 NA TRBV29-1 CSVEDTGRGPVDTQYF TGCAGCGTTGAAGACACAGGAAGGGGGCCAGTTGATACGCAGTATTTT
TRBJ2-1 16 NA NA TRBV11-2 CASSLLALSSYNEQFF TGTGCCAGCAGCTTACTAGCGCTGAGCTCCTACAATGAGCAGTTCTTC
TRBJ1-2 13 NA NA TRBV27 CASSFTRDYGYTF TGTGCCAGCAGTTTCACACGAGACTATGGCTACACCTTC
TRBJ2-5 15 NA NA TRBV7-2 CASSLAGNPQETQYF TGTGCCAGCAGCTTAGCGGGCAACCCCCAAGAGACCCAGTACTTC
TRBJ1-2 13 NA few TRBV6-5 CASSSTWVSGYTF TGTGCCAGCAGCTCTACTTGGGTTTCTGGCTACACCTTC
TRBJ2-6 12 NA few TRBV19 CASSYVFNVLTF TGTGCCAGTAGTTATGTCTTCAACGTCCTGACTTTC
TRBJ2-2 15 TRBD2 once TRBV19 CASSGLAAYTGELFF TGTGCCAGTAGCGGGCTAGCGGCGTACACCGGGGAGCTGTTTTTT
TRBJ2-2 15 NA NA TRBV6-5 CASSYASVNAGELFF TGTGCCAGCAGTTACGCTAGCGTAAACGCCGGGGAGCTGTTTTTT
TRBJ1-1 15 NA NA TRBV7-2 CASSLEAQLNTEAFF TGTGCCAGCAGCTTGGAGGCACAACTGAACACTGAAGCTTTCTTT
TRBJ1-6 16 NA NA TRBV6-5 CASSYSGRIWDSPLHF TGTGCCAGCAGTTACTCGGGCCGCATATGGGATTCACCCCTCCACTTT
TRBJ1-2 14 NA NA TRBV5-5 CASSPVVESYGYTF TGTGCCAGCAGCCCGGTTGTGGAAAGCTATGGCTACACCTTC
TRBJ1-4 15 NA NA TRBV5-3 CARRSTASRLEKLFF TGTGCCAGAAGATCGACAGCTTCAAGGCTTGAAAAACTGTTTTTT
TRBJ1-1 14 NA NA TRBV7-6 CASSSGDGLAEAFF TGTGCCAGCAGCTCTGGAGATGGCTTGGCTGAAGCTTTCTTT
TRBJ2-5 14 NA NA TRBV6-1 CASSEWGIQETQYF TGTGCCAGCAGTGAATGGGGGATTCAAGAGACCCAGTACTTC